This is a list of T cell receptor beta chains from one sample in a study of identical twins. From the 5' RACE reads, TCRdb called clonotypes with MiXCR, one entry per CDR3 protein. The sample lists about 240,000 distinct CDR3 sequences, 6% to 8% occurring once. These same data were also listed under a study on yellow fever vaccine responses in identical twins.

The specimen sequenced was CD8+ T cells sorted from blood. These receptors all stem from a woman younger than 30 in good health. Each CDR3 is given with its conserved first and last residue. A D gene is named only where the DNA matches it firmly. Clone size appears in some rows only: once, few, many, or a class for an expanded clone.

J: TRBJ2-1; D: TRBD2; size: .; V: TRBV20-1; DNA: TGCAGTGCTAGAGTGGCGGGGGGAAACAATGAGCAGTTCTTC; CDR3: CSARVAGGNNEQFF
J: TRBJ1-1; D: .; size: many; V: TRBV2; DNA: TGTGCCAGCAATGGGGGGGTGGGTACTGAAGCTTTCTTT; CDR3: CASNGGVGTEAFF
J: TRBJ1-2; D: .; size: few; V: TRBV5-1; DNA: TGCGCCAGCAGCTTGGGTGTGGCGGGATTGGTGGATGGCTACACCTTC; CDR3: CASSLGVAGLVDGYTF
J: TRBJ2-1; D: .; size: few; V: TRBV27; DNA: TGTGCCAGCACTGACCGGGGACATCAATCCGACAATGAGCAGTTCTTC; CDR3: CASTDRGHQSDNEQFF
J: TRBJ2-7; D: .; size: few; V: TRBV28; DNA: TGTGCCAGCAAGTTTGGGATAGCTGCTGGCTCCTACGAGCAGTACTTC; CDR3: CASKFGIAAGSYEQYF
J: TRBJ2-7; D: TRBD2; size: few; V: TRBV7-9; DNA: TGTGCCAGCACCCAGTGGGTCGGACTAGCGCCTACCTACGAGCAGTACTTC; CDR3: CASTQWVGLAPTYEQYF
J: TRBJ2-7; D: .; size: few; V: TRBV20-1; DNA: TGCAGTGCTAGAGATTTGGAGGGGTCCTACGAGCAGTACTTC; CDR3: CSARDLEGSYEQYF
J: TRBJ1-1; D: .; size: .; V: TRBV7-9; DNA: TGTGCCAGCAGCTTTCCAGGGAGCCTCGGAGCTTTCTTT; CDR3: CASSFPGSLGAFF
J: TRBJ2-3; D: .; size: once; V: TRBV10-1; DNA: TGCGCCAGCAGTGAGTCGATGAGGGCCACAGATACGCAGTATTTT; CDR3: CASSESMRATDTQYF
J: TRBJ2-5; D: .; size: .; V: TRBV3-1; DNA: TGTGCCAGCAGCCAAACTAACCAACCGAAGTACTTC; CDR3: CASSQTNQPKYF
J: TRBJ2-2; D: .; size: .; V: TRBV7-7; DNA: TGTGCCAGCAGCTCCCGACTAGAGGCCGGGGAGCTGTTTTTT; CDR3: CASSSRLEAGELFF
J: TRBJ2-7; D: TRBD2; size: few; V: TRBV7-9; DNA: TGTGCCAGCAGCGCCGGGACTATCTACTACGAGCAGTACTTC; CDR3: CASSAGTIYYEQYF
J: TRBJ2-2; D: TRBD1; size: many; V: TRBV15; DNA: TGTGCCACCAGCAGAGCGGGGACAGATACCGGGGAGCTGTTTTTT; CDR3: CATSRAGTDTGELFF
J: TRBJ2-3; D: .; size: .; V: TRBV20-1; DNA: TGCAGTGCTAGGGTCACAGATACGCAGTATTTT; CDR3: CSARVTDTQYF
J: TRBJ1-1; D: .; size: .; V: TRBV10-2; DNA: TGCGCCAGCAGTGAGGGGAACGGCGCTGAAGCTTTCTTT; CDR3: CASSEGNGAEAFF